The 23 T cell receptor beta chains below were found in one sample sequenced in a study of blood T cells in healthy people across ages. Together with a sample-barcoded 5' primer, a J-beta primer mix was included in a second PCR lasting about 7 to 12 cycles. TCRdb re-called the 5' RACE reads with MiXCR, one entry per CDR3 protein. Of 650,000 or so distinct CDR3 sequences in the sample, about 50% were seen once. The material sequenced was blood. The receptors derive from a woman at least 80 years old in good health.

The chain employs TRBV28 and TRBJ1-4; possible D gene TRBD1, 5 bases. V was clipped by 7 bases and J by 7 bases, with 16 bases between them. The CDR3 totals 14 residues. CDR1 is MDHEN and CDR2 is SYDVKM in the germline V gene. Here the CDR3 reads CASKEGRLSEKLFF. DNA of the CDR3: TGTGCCAGCAAGGAGGGACGGCTATCTGAAAAACTGTTTTTT.

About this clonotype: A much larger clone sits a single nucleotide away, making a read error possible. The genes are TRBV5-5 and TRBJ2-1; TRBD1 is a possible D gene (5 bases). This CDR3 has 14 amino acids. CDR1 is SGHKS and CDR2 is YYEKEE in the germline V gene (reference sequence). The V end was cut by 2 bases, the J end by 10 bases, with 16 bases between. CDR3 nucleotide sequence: TGTGCCAGCAGCTTCTCGGACATCCTCCTCGAGCAGTTCTTC. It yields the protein CASSFSDILLEQFF.

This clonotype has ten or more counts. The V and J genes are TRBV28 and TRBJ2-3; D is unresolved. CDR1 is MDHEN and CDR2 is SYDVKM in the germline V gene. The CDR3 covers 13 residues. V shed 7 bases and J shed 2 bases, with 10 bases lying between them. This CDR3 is CASTGSSTDTQYF. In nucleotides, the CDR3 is TGTGCCAGCACAGGCAGCTCCACAGATACGCAGTATTTT.

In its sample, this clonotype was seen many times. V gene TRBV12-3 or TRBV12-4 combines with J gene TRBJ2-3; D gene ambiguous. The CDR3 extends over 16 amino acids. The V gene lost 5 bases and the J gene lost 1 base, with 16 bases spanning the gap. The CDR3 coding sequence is TGTGCCAGCAGTATCCGCCGGCAGGATCGCACAGATACGCAGTATTTT. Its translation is CASSIRRQDRTDTQYF.

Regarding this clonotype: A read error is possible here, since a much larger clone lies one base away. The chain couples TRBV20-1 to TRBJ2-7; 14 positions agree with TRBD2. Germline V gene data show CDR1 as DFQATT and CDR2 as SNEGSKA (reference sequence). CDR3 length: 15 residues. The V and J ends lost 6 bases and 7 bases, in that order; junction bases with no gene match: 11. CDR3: CSAEGLAGATLEQYF. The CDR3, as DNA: TGCAGTGCAGAGGGACTAGCGGGGGCAACCCTTGAGCAGTACTTC.

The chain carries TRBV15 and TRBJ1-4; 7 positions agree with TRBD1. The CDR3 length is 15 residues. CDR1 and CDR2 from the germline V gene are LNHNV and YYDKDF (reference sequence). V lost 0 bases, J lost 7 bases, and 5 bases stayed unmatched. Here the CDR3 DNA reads TGTGCCACCAGCAGAGATTCCAGGGGGTCTGAAAAACTGTTTTTT. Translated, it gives CATSRDSRGSEKLFF.

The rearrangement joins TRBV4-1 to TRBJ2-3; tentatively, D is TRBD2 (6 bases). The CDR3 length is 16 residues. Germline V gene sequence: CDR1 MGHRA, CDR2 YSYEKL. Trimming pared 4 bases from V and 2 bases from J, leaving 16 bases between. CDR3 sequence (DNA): TGCGCCAGCAGCCCCCGAGGGCGGGGATCCACAGATACGCAGTATTTT. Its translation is CASSPRGRGSTDTQYF.

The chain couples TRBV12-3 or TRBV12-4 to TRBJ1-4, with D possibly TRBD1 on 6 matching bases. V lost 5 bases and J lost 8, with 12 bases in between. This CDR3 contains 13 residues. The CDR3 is CASSLGHLEKLFF. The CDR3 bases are TGTGCCAGCAGTCTGGGACATCTCGAAAAACTGTTTTTT.

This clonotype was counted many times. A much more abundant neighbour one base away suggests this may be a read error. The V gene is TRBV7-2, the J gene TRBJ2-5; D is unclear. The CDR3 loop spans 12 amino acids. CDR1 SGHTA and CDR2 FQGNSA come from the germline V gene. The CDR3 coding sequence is TGCGCCAGCAGCTTGGGCTACAATGAGCAGTACTTC. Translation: CASSLGYNEQYF.

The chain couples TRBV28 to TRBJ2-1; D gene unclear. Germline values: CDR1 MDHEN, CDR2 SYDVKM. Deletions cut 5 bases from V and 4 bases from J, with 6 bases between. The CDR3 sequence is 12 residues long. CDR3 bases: TGTGCCAGCAGTAAAGCTTACAATGAGCAGTTCTTC. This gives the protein CASSKAYNEQFF.

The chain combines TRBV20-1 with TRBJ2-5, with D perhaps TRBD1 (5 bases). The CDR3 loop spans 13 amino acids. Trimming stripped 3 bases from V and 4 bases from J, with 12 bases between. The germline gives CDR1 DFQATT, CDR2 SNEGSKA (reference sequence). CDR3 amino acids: CSASQTVGETQYF. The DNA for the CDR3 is TGCAGTGCTAGCCAGACAGTTGGAGAGACCCAGTACTTC.

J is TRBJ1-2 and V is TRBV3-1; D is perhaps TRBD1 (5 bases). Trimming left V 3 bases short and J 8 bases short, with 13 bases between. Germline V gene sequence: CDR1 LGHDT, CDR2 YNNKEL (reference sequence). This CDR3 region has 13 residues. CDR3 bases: TGTGCCAGCAGCCAGGGACGGGCTAAAGGCTACACCTTC. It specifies CASSQGRAKGYTF.

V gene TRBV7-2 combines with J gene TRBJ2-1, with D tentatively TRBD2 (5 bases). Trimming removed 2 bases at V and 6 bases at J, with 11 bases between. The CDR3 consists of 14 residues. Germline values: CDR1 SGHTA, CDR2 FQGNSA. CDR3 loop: CASSLRRATNEQFF. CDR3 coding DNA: TGTGCCAGCAGCTTAAGGCGGGCTACCAATGAGCAGTTCTTC.

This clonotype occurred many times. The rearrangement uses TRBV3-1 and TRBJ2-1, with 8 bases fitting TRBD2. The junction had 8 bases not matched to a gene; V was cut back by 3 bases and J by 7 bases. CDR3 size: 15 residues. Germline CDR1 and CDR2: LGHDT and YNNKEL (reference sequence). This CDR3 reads CASSQVAGPFNEQFF. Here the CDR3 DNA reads TGTGCCAGCAGCCAGGTAGCGGGACCTTTTAATGAGCAGTTCTTC.

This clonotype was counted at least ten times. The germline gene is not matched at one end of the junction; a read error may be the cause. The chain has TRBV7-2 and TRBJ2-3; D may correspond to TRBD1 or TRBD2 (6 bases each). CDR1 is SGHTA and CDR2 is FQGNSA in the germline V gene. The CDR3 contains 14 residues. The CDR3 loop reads CASSLARGLDTQYF. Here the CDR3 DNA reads TGCGCCAGCAGCTTGGCCCGGGGGCTGGATACGCAGTATTTT.

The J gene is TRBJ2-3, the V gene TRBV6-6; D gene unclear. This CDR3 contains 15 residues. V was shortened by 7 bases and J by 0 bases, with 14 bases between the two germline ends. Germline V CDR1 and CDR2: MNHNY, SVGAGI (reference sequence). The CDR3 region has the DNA TGTGCCAGCACGTGGGAAGACGCTAGCACAGATACGCAGTATTTT. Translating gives CASTWEDASTDTQYF.

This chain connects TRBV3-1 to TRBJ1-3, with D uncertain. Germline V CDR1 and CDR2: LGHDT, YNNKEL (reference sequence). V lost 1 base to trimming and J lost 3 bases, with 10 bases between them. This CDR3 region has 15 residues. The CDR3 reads CASSQVSGVGNTIYF. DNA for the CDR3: TGTGCCAGCAGCCAAGTCTCCGGGGTTGGAAACACCATATATTTT. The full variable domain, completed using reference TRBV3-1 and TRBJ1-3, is DTAVSQTPKYLVTQMGNDKSIKCEQNLGHDTMYWYKQDSKKFLKIMFSYNNKELIINETVPNRFSPKSPDKAHLNLHINSLELGDSAVYFCASSQVSGVGNTIYFGEGSWLTVV.

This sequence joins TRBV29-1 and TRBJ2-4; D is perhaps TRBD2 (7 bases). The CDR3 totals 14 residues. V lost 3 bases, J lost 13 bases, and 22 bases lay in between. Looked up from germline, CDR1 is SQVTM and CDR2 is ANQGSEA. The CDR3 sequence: CSVDERARGGEQYF. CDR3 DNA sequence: TGCAGCGTTGATGAGAGGGCCAGGGGAGGGGAGCAGTACTTC.

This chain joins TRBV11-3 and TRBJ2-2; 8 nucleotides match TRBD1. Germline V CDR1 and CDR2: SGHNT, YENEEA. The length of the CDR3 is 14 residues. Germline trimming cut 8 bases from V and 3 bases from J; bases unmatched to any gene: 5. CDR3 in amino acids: CASSGQGDTGELFF. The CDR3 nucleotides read TGTGCCAGCTCCGGACAGGGTGACACCGGGGAGCTGTTTTTT.

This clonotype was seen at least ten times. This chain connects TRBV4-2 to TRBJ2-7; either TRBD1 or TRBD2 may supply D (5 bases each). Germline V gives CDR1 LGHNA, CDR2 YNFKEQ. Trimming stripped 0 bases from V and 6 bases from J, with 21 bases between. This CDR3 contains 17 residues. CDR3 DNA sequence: TGTGCCAGCAGCCAAGAACCGTCTTCAGGGCCCCGGGGCGAGCAGTACTTC. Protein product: CASSQEPSSGPRGEQYF.

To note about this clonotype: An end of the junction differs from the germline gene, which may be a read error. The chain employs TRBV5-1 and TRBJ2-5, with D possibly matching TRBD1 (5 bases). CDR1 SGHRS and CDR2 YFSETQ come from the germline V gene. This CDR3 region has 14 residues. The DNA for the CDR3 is TGCGCCAGCAGCTTCGGGCAGGACAACTACGAGCAGCACTTC. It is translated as CASSFGQDNYEQHF.

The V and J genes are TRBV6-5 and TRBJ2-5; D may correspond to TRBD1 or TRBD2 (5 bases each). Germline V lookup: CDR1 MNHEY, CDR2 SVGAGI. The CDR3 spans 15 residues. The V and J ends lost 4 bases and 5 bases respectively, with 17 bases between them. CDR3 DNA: TGTGCCAGCAGTTCGGGGCCGCGTCCAGCGGAGACCCAGTACTTC. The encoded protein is CASSSGPRPAETQYF.

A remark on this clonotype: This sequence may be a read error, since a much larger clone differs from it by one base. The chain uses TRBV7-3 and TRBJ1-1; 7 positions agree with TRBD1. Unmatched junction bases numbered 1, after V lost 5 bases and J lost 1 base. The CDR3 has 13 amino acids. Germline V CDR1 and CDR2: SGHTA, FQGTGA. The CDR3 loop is CASSGDRNTEAFF. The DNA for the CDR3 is TGTGCCAGCAGCGGGGACAGGAACACTGAAGCTTTCTTT.